This paragraph reports one T cell receptor beta chain. Its matching antigen is unknown. Germline assignment: CDR1 SNHLY and CDR2 FYNNEI. Between the trimmed V and J ends, which lost 4 bases and 0 bases, there was a span of 16 bases. The CDR3 totals 18 residues. TCRdb's table, derived via immunoSEQ multiplex PCR, lists solely in-frame clones and lacks some. The sample shows some 96,000 clones, around 90% of them seen only once. The source of the sample is a study of T cell responses to AZD1222 COVID-19 vaccine. The wider study: Pooled in the analysis were second doses at about 4 or about 12 weeks. Study-wide results and caveats: Every sample of the repertoires postdated the peak T cell response.

This receptor was obtained from an adult in good health. The chain links TRBV2 to TRBJ2-6; unclear D gene. Source: peripheral blood, taken on day 0 of AZD1222 vaccination. The CDR3 reads CASSASWRGFSGANVLTF. CDR3 DNA sequence: TGTGCCAGCAGTGCCAGTTGGAGAGGATTCTCTGGGGCCAACGTCCTGACTTTC.